These T cell receptor beta chains were read from a single sample in a study of cytomegalovirus exposure and HLA in healthy donors. Sequencing was performed with immunoSEQ multiplex PCR; in TCRdb, only in-frame clones are kept and a portion is missing. The sample contains some 240,000 clones, approximately 86% of which appear only once. Specimen: PBMCs. These receptors all come from a woman in her twenties or thirties in good health and CMV-seropositive. CDR3s include the opening cysteine and the closing phenylalanine or tryptophan. A D gene is named only where the DNA matches it firmly. Clone size is given for some rows only: seen once, a few or many times, or a class if the clone is expanded.

TRBV5-1	TRBJ2-5	-	-	CASSFTSQETQYF	TGCGCCAGCAGTTTCACAAGTCAAGAGACCCAGTACTTC
TRBV27	TRBJ2-2	-	-	CASSLGQGLTGELFF	TGTGCCAGCAGTTTAGGCCAGGGTCTCACCGGGGAGCTGTTTTTT
TRBV27	TRBJ1-1	-	TRBD1	CASSPGQMNTEAFF	TGTGCCAGCAGTCCGGGACAGATGAACACTGAAGCTTTCTTT
TRBV18	TRBJ1-2	-	-	CASSRDQVSNYGYTF	TGTGCCAGCTCTCGAGATCAGGTTTCTAACTATGGCTACACCTTC
TRBV9	TRBJ2-1	-	TRBD2	CASSGSGRGDNEQFF	TGTGCCAGCAGCGGAAGCGGGAGAGGGGACAATGAGCAGTTCTTC
TRBV18	TRBJ2-5	-	-	CASSPSGGETQYF	TGTGCCAGCTCACCGAGTGGCGGAGAGACCCAGTACTTC
TRBV27	TRBJ2-7	-	TRBD1	CASSLIQGSSYEQYF	TGTGCCAGCAGTCTGATACAGGGGAGCTCCTACGAGCAGTACTTC
TRBV27	TRBJ1-1	-	TRBD1	CASSSGPGGNTEAFF	TGTGCCAGCAGTTCCGGACCAGGGGGGAACACTGAAGCTTTCTTT
TRBV5-6	TRBJ1-2	once	-	CASSLDSRTIYGYTF	TGTGCCAGCAGCTTGGACAGCCGAACGATCTATGGCTACACCTTC
TRBV11-2	TRBJ2-3	-	TRBD1	CASRGTEVATDTQYF	TGTGCCAGCAGGGGGACAGAGGTTGCGACAGATACGCAGTATTTT
TRBV18	TRBJ2-7	once	-	CASSPGEPYEQYF	TGTGCCAGCTCACCCGGAGAACCCTACGAGCAGTACTTC
TRBV7-9	TRBJ2-1	-	TRBD2	CASSLTGTSVSHEQFF	TGTGCCAGCAGCTTAACCGGGACTAGCGTCTCGCATGAGCAGTTCTTC
TRBV11-2	TRBJ2-7	-	TRBD2	CASSLGVATSSYEQYF	TGTGCCAGCAGCTTAGGGGTGGCGACTAGCAGCTACGAGCAGTACTTC
TRBV6-4	TRBJ2-2	once	-	CASRPEITGELFF	TGTGCCAGCAGACCCGAGATCACCGGGGAGCTGTTTTTT